This TCR beta chain was sequenced for a study of response to subunit inactivated influenza vaccine. TCRdb passed the RT-PCR reads through MiXCR, listing each CDR3 protein once. The data contain under 750,000 distinct CDR3 sequences, roughly 12% of them seen just once; the ten biggest clones take up 10% to 13%. Germline V CDR1 and CDR2: SEHNR, FQNEAQ (reference sequence). With V trimmed by 2 bases and J by 3 bases, 10 bases remained unmatched. The CDR3 length is 17 residues. In the case of this clonotype: Its target is not known.

Findings and limits, study-wide: Every seasonal influenza vaccination brings in few new T cells, the authors suggested.

The origin of this receptor is a man aged 45-65 years who received an inactivated influenza vaccine. Here the sequenced sample was PBMCs from blood, taken on the day of vaccination. The chain joins TRBV7-9 to TRBJ2-3, with 8 nucleotides matching TRBD2. DNA for the CDR3: TGTGCCAGCAGCTTACTACGGCTAGCGGGTGATACAGATACGCAGTATTTT. Translated: CASSLLRLAGDTDTQYF.